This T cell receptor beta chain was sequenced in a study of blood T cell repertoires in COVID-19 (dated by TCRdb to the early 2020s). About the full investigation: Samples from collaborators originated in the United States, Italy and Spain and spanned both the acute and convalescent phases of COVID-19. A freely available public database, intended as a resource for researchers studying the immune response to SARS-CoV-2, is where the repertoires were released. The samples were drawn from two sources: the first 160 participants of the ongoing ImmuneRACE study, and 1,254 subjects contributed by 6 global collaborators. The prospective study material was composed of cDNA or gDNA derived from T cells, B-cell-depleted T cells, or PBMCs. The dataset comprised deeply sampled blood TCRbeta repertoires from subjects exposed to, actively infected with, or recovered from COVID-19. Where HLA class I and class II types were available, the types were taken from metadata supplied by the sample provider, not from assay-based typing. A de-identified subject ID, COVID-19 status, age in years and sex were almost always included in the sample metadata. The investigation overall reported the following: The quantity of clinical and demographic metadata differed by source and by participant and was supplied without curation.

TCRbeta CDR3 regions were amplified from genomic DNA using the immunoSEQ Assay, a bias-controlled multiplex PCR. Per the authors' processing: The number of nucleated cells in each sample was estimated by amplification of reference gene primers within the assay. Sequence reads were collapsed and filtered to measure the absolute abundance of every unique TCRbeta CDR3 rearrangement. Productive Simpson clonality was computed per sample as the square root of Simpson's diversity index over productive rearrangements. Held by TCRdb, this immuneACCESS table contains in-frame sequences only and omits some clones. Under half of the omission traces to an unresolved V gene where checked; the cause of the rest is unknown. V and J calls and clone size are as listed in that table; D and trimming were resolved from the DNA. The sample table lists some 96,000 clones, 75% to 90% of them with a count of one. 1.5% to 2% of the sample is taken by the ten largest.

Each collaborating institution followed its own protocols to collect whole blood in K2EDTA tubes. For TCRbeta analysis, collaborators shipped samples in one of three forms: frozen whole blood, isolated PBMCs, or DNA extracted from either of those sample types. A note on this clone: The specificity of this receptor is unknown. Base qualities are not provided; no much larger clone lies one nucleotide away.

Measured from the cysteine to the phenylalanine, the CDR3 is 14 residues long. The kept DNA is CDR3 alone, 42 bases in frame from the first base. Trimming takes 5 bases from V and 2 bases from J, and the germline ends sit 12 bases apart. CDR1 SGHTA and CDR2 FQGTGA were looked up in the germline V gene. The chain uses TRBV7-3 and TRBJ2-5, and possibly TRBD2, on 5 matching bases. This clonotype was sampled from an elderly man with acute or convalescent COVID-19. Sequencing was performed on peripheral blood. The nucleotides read TGTGCCAGCAGCATAAGTACGGGGCAAGAGACCCAGTACTTC. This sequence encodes CASSISTGQETQYF.